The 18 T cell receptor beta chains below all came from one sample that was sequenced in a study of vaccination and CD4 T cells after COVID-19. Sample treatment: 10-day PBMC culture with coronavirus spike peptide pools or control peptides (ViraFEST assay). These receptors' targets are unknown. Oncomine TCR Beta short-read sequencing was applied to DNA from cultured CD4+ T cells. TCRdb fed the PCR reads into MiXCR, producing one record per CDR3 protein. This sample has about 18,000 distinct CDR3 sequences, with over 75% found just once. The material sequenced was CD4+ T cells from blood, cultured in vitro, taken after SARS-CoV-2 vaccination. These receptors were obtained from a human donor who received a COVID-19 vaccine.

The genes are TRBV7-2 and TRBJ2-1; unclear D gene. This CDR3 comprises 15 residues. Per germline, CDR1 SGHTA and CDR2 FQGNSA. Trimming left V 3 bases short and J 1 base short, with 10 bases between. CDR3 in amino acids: CASSFQVGSYNEQFF. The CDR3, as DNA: TGTGCCAGCAGCTTCCAAGTGGGGTCCTACAATGAGCAGTTCTTC.

The DNA of the CDR3 is TGTGCCAGCAGACCGGGAGTATATGGCTACACCTTC. Protein: CASRPGVYGYTF. The chain is built from TRBV28 and TRBJ1-2; no clear D gene. Per germline, CDR1 MDHEN and CDR2 SYDVKM. The CDR3 is made up of 12 amino acids. V was clipped by 6 bases and J by 5 bases, with 10 bases between them.

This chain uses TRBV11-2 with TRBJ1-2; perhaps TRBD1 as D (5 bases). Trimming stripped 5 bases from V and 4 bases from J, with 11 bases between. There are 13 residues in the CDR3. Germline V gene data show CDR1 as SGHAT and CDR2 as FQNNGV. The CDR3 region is CASSQGWGYGYTF. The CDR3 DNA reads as TGTGCCAGCAGCCAGGGATGGGGCTATGGCTACACCTTC.

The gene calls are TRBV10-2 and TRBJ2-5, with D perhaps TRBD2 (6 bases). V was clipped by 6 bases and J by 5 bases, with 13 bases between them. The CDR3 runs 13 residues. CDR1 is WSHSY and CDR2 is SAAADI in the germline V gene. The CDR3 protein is CASRNTGGETQYF. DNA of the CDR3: TGCGCCAGCAGGAATACAGGAGGGGAGACCCAGTACTTC.

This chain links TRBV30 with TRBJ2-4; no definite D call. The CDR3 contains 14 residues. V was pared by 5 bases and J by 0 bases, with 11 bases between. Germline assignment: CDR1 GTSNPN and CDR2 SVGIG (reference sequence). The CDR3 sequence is CAWGPRGAKNIQYF. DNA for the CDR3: TGTGCCTGGGGCCCCAGAGGAGCCAAAAACATTCAGTACTTC.

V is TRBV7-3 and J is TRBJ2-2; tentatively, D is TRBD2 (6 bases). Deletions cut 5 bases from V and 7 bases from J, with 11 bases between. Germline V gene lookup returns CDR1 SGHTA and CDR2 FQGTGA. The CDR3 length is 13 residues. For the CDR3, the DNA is TGTGCCAGCAGCCCCGGGGGAGGCGGGGAGCTGTTTTTT. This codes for CASSPGGGGELFF. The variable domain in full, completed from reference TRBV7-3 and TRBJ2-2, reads GAGVSQTPSNKVTEKGKYVELRCDPISGHTALYWYRQSLGQGPEFLIYFQGTGAADDSGLPNDRFFAVRPEGSVSTLKIQRTERGDSAVYLCASSPGGGGELFFGEGSRLTVL.

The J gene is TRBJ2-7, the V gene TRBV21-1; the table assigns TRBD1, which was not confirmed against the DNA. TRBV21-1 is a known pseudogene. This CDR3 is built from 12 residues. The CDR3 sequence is CASSSGHFEQYF. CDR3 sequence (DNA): TGTGCCAGCAGCTCGGGACATTTCGAGCAGTACTTC.

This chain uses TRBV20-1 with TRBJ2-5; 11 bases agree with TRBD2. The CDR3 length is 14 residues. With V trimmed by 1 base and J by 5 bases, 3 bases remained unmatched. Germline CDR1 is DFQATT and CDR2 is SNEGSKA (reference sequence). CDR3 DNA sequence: TGCAGTGCTAGAGCTAGCGGGGGGCAGGAGACCCAGTACTTC. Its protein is CSARASGGQETQYF.

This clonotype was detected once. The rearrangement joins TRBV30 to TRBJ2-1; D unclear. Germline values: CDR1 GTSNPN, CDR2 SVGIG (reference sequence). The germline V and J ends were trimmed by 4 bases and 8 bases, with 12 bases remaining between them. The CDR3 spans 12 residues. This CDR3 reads CAWTTGRHEQFF. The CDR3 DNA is TGTGCCTGGACAACCGGACGTCATGAGCAGTTCTTC.

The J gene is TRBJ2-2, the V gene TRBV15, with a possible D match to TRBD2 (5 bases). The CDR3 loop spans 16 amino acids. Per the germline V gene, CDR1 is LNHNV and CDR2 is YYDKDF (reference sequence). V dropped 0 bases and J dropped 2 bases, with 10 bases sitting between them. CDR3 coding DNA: TGTGCCACCAGCAGAGATTTGGCGGGTAACACCGGGGAGCTGTTTTTT. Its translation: CATSRDLAGNTGELFF. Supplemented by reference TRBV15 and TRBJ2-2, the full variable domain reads DAMVIQNPRYQVTQFGKPVTLSCSQTLNHNVMYWYQQKSSQAPKLLFHYYDKDFNNEADTPDNFQSRRPNTSFCFLDIRSPGLGDTAMYLCATSRDLAGNTGELFFGEGSRLTVL.

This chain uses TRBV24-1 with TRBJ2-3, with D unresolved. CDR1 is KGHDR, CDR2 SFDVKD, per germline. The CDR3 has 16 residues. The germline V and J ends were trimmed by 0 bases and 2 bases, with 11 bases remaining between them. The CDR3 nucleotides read TGTGCCACCAGTGATTTGCAACCGACCACCACAGATACGCAGTATTTT. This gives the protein CATSDLQPTTTDTQYF.

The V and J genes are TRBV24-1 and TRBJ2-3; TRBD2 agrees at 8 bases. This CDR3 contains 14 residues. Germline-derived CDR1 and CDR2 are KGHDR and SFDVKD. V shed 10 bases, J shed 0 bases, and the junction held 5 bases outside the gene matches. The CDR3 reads CATRGGPSTDTQYF. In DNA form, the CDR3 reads TGTGCCACTCGGGGGGGCCCAAGCACAGATACGCAGTATTTT.

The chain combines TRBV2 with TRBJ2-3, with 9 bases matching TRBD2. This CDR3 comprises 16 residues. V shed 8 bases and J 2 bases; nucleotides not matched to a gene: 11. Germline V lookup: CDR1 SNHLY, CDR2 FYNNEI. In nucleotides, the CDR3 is TGTGCCAGCGGGACCGCGGCTAGCGGGGTCACAGATACGCAGTATTTT. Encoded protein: CASGTAASGVTDTQYF.

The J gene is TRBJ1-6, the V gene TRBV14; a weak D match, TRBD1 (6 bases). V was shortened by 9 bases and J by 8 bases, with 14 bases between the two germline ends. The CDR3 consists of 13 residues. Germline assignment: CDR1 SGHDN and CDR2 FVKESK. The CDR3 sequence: CASNRVYDSPLHF. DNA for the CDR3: TGTGCCAGTAACAGGGTCTACGATTCACCCCTCCACTTT.

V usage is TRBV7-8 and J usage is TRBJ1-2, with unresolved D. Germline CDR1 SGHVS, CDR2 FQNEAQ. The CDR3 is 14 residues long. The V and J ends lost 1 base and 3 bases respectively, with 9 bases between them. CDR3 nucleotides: TGTGCCAGCAGCTTAGGAACCACATACTATGGCTACACCTTC. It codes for CASSLGTTYYGYTF.

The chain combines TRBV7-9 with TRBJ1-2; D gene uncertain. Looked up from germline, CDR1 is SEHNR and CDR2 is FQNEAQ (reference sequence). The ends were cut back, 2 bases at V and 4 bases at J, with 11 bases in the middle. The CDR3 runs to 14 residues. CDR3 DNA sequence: TGTGCCAGCAGCTTAACCGGATCCTTCTATGGCTACACCTTC. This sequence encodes CASSLTGSFYGYTF.

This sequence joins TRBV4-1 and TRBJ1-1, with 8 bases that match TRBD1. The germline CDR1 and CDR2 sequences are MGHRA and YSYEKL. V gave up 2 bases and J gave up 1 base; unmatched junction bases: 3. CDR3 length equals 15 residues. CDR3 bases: TGCGCCAGCAGCCAACCCGACAGGGGGAACACTGAAGCTTTCTTT. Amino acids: CASSQPDRGNTEAFF.

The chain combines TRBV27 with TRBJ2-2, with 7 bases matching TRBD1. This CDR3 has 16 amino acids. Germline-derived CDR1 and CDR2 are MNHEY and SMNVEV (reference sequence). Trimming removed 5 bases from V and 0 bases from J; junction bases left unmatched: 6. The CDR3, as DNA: TGTGCCAGCAGTGTACAGGGGACCGCGAACACCGGGGAGCTGTTTTTT. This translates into CASSVQGTANTGELFF.